What follows are 18 T cell receptor beta chains derived from one specimen sequenced in a study of CD8 T cells in Susac syndrome. cDNA came from approximately 0.5 to 1 ug RNA primed by random hexamers. TCRdb itself ran the immunoSEQ multiplex PCR reads through MiXCR, one entry per CDR3 protein. The sample carries about 210,000 distinct CDR3 sequences, roughly 96% recorded once. Sequencing was carried out using CD4+ T cells from PBMCs. The receptors were sampled from a human donor with multiple sclerosis.

The CDR3 DNA sequence: TGTGCCAGCAGCTTAAGTTCAGGGTTTGGCTACACCTTC. Protein product: CASSLSSGFGYTF. This chain links TRBV5-4 with TRBJ1-2, with D possibly being TRBD1 (5 bases). This CDR3 has 13 residues. V lost 2 bases and J lost 7, with 12 bases in between. CDR1 and CDR2 from the germline V gene are SGHNT and YYREEE (reference sequence).

V and J are TRBV2 and TRBJ2-1, with 10 bases fitting TRBD2. Germline V gene data show CDR1 as SNHLY and CDR2 as FYNNEI. This CDR3 contains 14 residues. The ends lost 6 bases at V and 7 bases at J; junction bases unmatched: 6. CDR3 DNA: TGTGCCAGCAGGAGCGGGAGGGCTTCGAATGAGCAGTTCTTC. Protein product: CASRSGRASNEQFF. Full variable domain (outside the CDR3, taken from reference TRBV2 and TRBJ2-1): EPEVTQTPSHQVTQMGQEVILRCVPISNHLYFYWYRQILGQKVEFLVSFYNNEISEKSEIFDDQFSVERPDGSNFTLKIRSTKLEDSAMYFCASRSGRASNEQFFGPGTRLTVL.

The chain uses TRBV15 and TRBJ1-2; maybe TRBD1 (6 bases). Trimming removed 7 bases at V and 4 bases at J, with 13 bases between. This CDR3 contains 13 residues. Looked up from germline, CDR1 is LNHNV and CDR2 is YYDKDF (reference sequence). DNA of the CDR3: TGTGCCACCACCATTGGACAGTCCTATGGCTACACCTTC. As protein: CATTIGQSYGYTF.

The chain combines TRBV27 with TRBJ2-7, with 7 bases identical to TRBD1. The CDR3 runs to 14 residues. Unmatched junction bases numbered 5, after V lost 5 bases and J lost 1 base. Per the germline V gene, CDR1 is MNHEY and CDR2 is SMNVEV (reference sequence). CDR3 DNA sequence: TGTGCCAGCAGTCTCGACAGGGAGTCCTACGAGCAGTACTTC. This sequence encodes CASSLDRESYEQYF.

V and J are TRBV2 and TRBJ2-4; D is unclear. The CDR3 length is 13 residues. From germline, CDR1 is SNHLY and CDR2 FYNNEI. Between the trimmed V and J ends, which lost 4 bases and 5 bases, there was a span of 9 bases. Here the CDR3 reads CASSVVRENIQYF. The DNA of the CDR3 is TGTGCCAGCAGTGTCGTCCGAGAAAACATTCAGTACTTC.

The chain employs TRBV3-1 and TRBJ2-1; 9 nucleotides line up with TRBD2. The CDR3 length is 14 residues. Losses at the gene ends were 2 bases for V and 7 bases for J; bases not matched to a gene: 3. CDR1 and CDR2 from the germline V gene are LGHDT and YNNKEL (reference sequence). The CDR3 region has the DNA TGTGCCAGCAGCCAATCGGCGGGAGGGAATGAGCAGTTCTTC. Protein product: CASSQSAGGNEQFF.

The chain links TRBV3-1 to TRBJ1-1; D is perhaps TRBD1 (6 bases). The ends were cut back, 3 bases at V and 0 bases at J, with 11 bases in the middle. Germline CDR1 and CDR2: LGHDT and YNNKEL (reference sequence). The length of the CDR3 is 15 residues. In DNA, the CDR3 is TGTGCCAGCAGCCAGGGGGCCGTAATGAACACTGAAGCTTTCTTT. It translates to CASSQGAVMNTEAFF.

This sequence joins TRBV29-1 and TRBJ1-5; the D gene is possibly TRBD1 (6 bases). V lost 4 bases and J lost 5, with 15 bases in between. The CDR3 runs to 14 residues. Germline V gene data show CDR1 as SQVTM and CDR2 as ANQGSEA. The CDR3 loop reads CSVVFGRGDQPQHF. CDR3 coding DNA: TGCAGCGTTGTGTTCGGGAGGGGGGATCAGCCCCAGCATTTT. Using reference TRBV29-1 and TRBJ1-5 for the parts outside the CDR3, the full variable domain is SAVISQKPSRDICQRGTSLTIQCQVDSQVTMMFWYRQQPGQSLTLIATANQGSEATYESGFVIDKFPISRPNLTFSTLTVSNMSPEDSSIYLCSVVFGRGDQPQHFGDGTRLSIL.

In its sample, this clonotype was seen once. The chain has TRBV29-1 and TRBJ2-1; D is unclear. V dropped 3 bases and J dropped 6 bases, with 9 bases sitting between them. Germline V gives CDR1 SQVTM, CDR2 ANQGSEA. The CDR3 sequence is 12 residues long. Here the CDR3 reads CSVDPGGNEQFF. In DNA form, the CDR3 reads TGCAGCGTTGATCCGGGTGGCAATGAGCAGTTCTTC.

This chain joins TRBV15 and TRBJ1-5; D is uncertain. Germline V gene lookup returns CDR1 LNHNV and CDR2 YYDKDF (reference sequence). The CDR3 length is 15 residues. Trimming left V 0 bases short and J 5 bases short, with 11 bases between. CDR3 in amino acids: CATSRDPSSHQPQHF. For the CDR3, the DNA is TGTGCCACCAGCAGAGATCCTTCTTCCCATCAGCCCCAGCATTTT.

V usage is TRBV28 and J usage is TRBJ2-7; perhaps D is TRBD1 or TRBD2 (5 bases each). Germline CDR1 reads MDHEN; CDR2 reads SYDVKM. CDR3 size: 16 residues. V gave up 5 bases and J gave up 7 bases, with 24 bases separating them. Written as DNA, the CDR3 is TGTGCCAGCAGTCCCCCGGGCGGTCAAGGGACGAGGGAGCAGTACTTC. The encoded protein is CASSPPGGQGTREQYF.

The V call is TRBV18, the J call TRBJ1-2; tentatively, D is TRBD1 (5 bases). This CDR3 is built from 14 residues. Germline V lookup: CDR1 KGHSH, CDR2 LQKENI. The germline V and J ends were trimmed by 1 base and 3 bases, with 9 bases remaining between them. The chain's CDR3 is CASSPRGDDYGYTF. In DNA form, the CDR3 reads TGTGCCAGCTCACCACGGGGGGATGACTATGGCTACACCTTC.

The chain combines TRBV27 with TRBJ2-3; TRBD1 or TRBD2 may be the D gene (5 bases each). This CDR3 is 16 amino acids long. CDR1 and CDR2 (germline): MNHEY, SMNVEV (reference sequence). Trimming left V 1 base short and J 1 base short, with 12 bases between. The CDR3 nucleotides read TGTGCCAGCAGTTTATTGGCAGGGAGTGGCACAGATACGCAGTATTTT. Amino acid sequence: CASSLLAGSGTDTQYF.

This sequence joins TRBV6-6 and TRBJ2-5; 8 nucleotides agree with TRBD1. V trimming: 0 bases; J trimming: 4 bases; junction bases outside the gene matches: 1. CDR1 and CDR2 from the germline V gene are MNHNY and SVGAGI (reference sequence). The CDR3 sequence is 14 residues long. The CDR3 DNA reads TGTGCCAGCAGTTACTCGGACAGGGCAGAGACCCAGTACTTC. Encoded protein: CASSYSDRAETQYF.

This chain connects TRBV4-1 to TRBJ2-5; possibly TRBD2 for D (6 bases). CDR1 and CDR2 from the germline V gene are MGHRA and YSYEKL. CDR3 length: 14 amino acids. The V gene lost 3 bases and the J gene lost 5 bases, with 13 bases spanning the gap. In DNA, the CDR3 is TGCGCCAGCAGCCAGAACCCCGGGAGTGAGACCCAGTACTTC. Translating gives CASSQNPGSETQYF.

This chain connects TRBV30 to TRBJ2-5, with a weak D call TRBD2 (5 bases). Trimming stripped 7 bases from V and 1 base from J, with 13 bases between. The CDR3 contains 13 residues. Germline-derived CDR1 and CDR2 are GTSNPN and SVGIG (reference sequence). CDR3 sequence (DNA): TGTGCCTCGAACGAGGCGGGCCAAGAGACCCAGTACTTC. Translating it yields CASNEAGQETQYF.

The genes are TRBV4-2 and TRBJ2-4; weak D call: TRBD2 (5 bases). V lost 0 bases, J lost 0 bases, and 9 bases lay in between. The CDR3 consists of 16 residues. Germline lookup yields CDR1 LGHNA and CDR2 YNFKEQ. The DNA for the CDR3 is TGTGCCAGCAGCCAAGAAACTAGTGAAGCCAAAAACATTCAGTACTTC. Its translation: CASSQETSEAKNIQYF.

This clonotype appeared a few times. This chain links TRBV6-5 with TRBJ1-1, with 8 positions matching TRBD1. V was clipped by 6 bases and J by 4 bases; unmatched bases: 4. Germline V lookup: CDR1 MNHEY, CDR2 SVGAGI. CDR3 length: 13 amino acids. The CDR3 DNA follows: TGTGCCAGCAGGCTCACAGGGGGCACTGAAGCTTTCTTT. Translation: CASRLTGGTEAFF.